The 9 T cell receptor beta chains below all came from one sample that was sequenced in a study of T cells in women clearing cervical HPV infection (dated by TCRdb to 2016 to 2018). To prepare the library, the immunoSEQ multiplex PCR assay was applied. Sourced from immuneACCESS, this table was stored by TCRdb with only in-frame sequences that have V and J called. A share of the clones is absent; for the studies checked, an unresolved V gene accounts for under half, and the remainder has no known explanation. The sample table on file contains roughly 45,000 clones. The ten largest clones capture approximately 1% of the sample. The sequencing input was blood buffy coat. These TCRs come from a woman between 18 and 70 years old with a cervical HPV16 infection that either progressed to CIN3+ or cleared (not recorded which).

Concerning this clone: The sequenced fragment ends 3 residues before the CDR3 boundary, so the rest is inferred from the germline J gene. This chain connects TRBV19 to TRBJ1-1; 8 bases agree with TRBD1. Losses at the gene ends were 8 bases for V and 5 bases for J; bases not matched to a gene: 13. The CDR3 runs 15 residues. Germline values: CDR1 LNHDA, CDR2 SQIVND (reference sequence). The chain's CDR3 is CASPHRGGADTEAFF. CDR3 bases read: TGTGCCAGTCCCCACAGGGGGGGCGCGGATACTGAA.

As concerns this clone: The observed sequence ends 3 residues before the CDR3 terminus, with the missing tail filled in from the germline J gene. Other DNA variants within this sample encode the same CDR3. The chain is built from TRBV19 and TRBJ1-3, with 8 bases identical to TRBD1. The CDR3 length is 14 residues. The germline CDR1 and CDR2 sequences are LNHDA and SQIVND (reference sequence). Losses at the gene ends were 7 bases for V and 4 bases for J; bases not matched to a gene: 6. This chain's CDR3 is CASTDRGSGNTIYF. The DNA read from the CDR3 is TGTGCCAGTACCGACAGGGGTTCAGGAAACACC.

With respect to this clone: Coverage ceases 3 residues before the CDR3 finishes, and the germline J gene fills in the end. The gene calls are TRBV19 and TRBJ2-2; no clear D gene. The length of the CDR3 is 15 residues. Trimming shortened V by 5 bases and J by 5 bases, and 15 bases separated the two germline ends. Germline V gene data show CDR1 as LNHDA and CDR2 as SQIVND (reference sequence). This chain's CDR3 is CASSPGTLGTGELFF. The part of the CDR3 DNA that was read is TGTGCCAGTAGTCCAGGCACTCTTGGGACCGGGGAG.

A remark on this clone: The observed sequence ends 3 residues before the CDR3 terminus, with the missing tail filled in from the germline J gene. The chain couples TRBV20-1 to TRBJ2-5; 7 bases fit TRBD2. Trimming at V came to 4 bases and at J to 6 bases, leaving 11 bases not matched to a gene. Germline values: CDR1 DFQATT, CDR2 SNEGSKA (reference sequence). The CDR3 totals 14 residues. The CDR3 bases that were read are TGCAGTGCTAAGGGCCCGGGGGAGGGTCAGACC. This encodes CSAKGPGEGQT. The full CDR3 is CSAKGPGEGQTQYF.

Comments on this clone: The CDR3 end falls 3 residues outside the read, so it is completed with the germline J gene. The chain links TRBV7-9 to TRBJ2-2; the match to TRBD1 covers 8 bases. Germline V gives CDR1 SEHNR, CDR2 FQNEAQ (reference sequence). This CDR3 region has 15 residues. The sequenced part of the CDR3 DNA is TGTGCCAGCAGCACACAGGGGGTAGGGAATTCACCG. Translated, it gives CASSTQGVGNSP. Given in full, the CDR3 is CASSTQGVGNSPLFF.

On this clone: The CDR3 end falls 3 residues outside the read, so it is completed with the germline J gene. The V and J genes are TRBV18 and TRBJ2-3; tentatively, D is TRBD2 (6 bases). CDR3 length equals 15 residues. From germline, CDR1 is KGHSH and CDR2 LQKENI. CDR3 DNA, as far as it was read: TGTGCCAGCTCACCACCCGGGCTAGCGAGAGAGACG. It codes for CASSPPGLARET. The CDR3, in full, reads CASSPPGLARETQYF.

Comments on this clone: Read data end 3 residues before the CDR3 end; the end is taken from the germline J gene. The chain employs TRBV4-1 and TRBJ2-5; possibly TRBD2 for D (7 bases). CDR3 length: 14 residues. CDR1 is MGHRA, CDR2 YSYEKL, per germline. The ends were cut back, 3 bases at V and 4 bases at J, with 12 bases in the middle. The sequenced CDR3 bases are TGCGCCAGCAGCCAGGGAGGGGGGGTAGAGACC. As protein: CASSQGGGVET. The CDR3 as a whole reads CASSQGGGVETQYF.

The CDR3 sequence: CASSENPGQYNEQFF. The DNA read from the CDR3 is TGTGCCAGCAGTGAAAACCCGGGACAGTACAATGAG. The chain recombines TRBV6-1 with TRBJ2-1; 7 positions agree with TRBD1. Read coverage stops 3 residues before the CDR3 terminus; the germline J gene supplies the remainder. Germline V gene sequence: CDR1 MNHNS, CDR2 SASEGT. The ends lost 2 bases at V and 4 bases at J; junction bases unmatched: 5. The CDR3 sequence is 15 residues long.

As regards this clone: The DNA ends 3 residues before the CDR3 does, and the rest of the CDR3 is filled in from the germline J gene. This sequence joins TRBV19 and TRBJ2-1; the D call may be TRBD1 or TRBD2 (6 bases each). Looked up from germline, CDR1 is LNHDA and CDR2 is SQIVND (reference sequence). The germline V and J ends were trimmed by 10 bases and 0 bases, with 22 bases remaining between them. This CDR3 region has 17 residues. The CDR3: CATRDFGGTSSYNEQFF. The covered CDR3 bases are TGTGCCACCAGAGATTTCGGCGGGACAAGCTCCTACAATGAG.